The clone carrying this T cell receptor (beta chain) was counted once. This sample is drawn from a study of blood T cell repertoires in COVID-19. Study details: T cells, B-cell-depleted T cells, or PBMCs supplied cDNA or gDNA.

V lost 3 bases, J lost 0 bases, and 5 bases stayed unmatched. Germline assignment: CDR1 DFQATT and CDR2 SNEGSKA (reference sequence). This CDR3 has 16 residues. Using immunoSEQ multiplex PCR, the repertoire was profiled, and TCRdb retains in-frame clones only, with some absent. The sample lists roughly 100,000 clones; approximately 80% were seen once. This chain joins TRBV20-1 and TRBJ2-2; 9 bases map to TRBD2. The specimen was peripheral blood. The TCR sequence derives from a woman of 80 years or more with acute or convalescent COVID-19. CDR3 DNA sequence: TGCAGTGCTAGTTCTGCGGGAGGGCCGAACACCGGGGAGCTGTTTTTT. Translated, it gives CSASSAGGPNTGELFF.